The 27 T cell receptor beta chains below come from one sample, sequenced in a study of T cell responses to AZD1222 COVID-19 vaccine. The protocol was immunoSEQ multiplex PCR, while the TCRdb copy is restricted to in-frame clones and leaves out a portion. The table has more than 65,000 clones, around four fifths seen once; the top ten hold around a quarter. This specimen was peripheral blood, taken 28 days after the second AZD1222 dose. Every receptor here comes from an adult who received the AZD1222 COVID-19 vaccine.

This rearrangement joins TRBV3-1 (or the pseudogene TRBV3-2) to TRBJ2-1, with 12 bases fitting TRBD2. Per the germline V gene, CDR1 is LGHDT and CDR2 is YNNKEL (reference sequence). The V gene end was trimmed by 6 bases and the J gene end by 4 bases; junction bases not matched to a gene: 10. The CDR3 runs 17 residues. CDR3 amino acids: CASRKTTSGRRYNEQFF. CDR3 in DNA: TGTGCCAGCAGGAAAACCACTAGCGGGAGGCGTTACAATGAGCAGTTCTTC.

The CDR3 here is CAGRTGQGNKWDTQYF. DNA for the CDR3: TGTGCCGGCCGAACCGGACAGGGTAATAAGTGGGATACGCAGTATTTT. The rearrangement joins TRBV7-9 to TRBJ2-3; 8 nucleotides match TRBD1. The ends lost 11 bases at V and 6 bases at J; junction bases unmatched: 19. The CDR3 spans 16 residues. Germline-derived CDR1 and CDR2 are SEHNR and FQNEAQ (reference sequence).

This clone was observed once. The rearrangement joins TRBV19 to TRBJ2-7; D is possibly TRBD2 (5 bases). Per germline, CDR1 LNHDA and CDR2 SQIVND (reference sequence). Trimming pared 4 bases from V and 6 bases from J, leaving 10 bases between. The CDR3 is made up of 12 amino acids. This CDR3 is CASSRLPGEQYF. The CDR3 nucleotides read TGTGCCAGTAGTAGACTACCCGGCGAGCAGTACTTC.

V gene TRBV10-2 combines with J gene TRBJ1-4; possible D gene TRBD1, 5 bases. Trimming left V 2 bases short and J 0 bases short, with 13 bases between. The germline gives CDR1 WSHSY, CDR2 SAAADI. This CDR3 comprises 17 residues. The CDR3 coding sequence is TGCGCCAGCAGTGAGAGGGGCAGCATAGCAACTAATGAAAAACTGTTTTTT. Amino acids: CASSERGSIATNEKLFF.

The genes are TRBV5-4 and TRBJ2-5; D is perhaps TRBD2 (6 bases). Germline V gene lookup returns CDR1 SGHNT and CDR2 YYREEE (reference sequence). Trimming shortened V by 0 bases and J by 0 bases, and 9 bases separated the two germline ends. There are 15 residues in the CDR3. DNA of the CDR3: TGTGCCAGCAGCTTGGTTTTAGCGGACCAAGAGACCCAGTACTTC. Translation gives CASSLVLADQETQYF. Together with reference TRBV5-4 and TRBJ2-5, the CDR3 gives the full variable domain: ETGVTQSPTHLIKTRGQQVTLRCSSQSGHNTVSWYQQALGQGPQFIFQYYREEENGRGNFPPRFSGLQFPNYSSELNVNALELDDSALYLCASSLVLADQETQYFGPGTRLLVL.

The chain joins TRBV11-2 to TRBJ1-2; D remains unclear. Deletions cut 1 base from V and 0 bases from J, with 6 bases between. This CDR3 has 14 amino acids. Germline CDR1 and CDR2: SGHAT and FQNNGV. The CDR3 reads CASSLGVTNYGYTF. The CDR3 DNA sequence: TGTGCCAGCAGCTTAGGAGTAACTAACTATGGCTACACCTTC.

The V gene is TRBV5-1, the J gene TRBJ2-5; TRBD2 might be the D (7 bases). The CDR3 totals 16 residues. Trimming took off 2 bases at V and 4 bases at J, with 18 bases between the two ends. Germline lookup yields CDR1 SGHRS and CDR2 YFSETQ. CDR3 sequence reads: CASSLMGGRWGETQYF. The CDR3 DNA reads TGCGCCAGCAGCTTAATGGGGGGGCGCTGGGGAGAGACCCAGTACTTC.

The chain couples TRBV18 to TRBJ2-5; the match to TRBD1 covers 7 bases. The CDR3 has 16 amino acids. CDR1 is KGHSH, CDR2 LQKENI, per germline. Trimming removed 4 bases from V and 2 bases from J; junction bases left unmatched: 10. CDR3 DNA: TGTGCCAGCTCACAATACTCGGGACAGTTACAAGAGACCCAGTACTTC. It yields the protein CASSQYSGQLQETQYF.

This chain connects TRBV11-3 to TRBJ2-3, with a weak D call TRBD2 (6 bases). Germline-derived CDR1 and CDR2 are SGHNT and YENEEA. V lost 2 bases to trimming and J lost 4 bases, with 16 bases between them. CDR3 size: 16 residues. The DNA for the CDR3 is TGTGCCAGCAGCTTAATAACCCGGGAGCAGTCAGATACGCAGTATTTT. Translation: CASSLITREQSDTQYF.

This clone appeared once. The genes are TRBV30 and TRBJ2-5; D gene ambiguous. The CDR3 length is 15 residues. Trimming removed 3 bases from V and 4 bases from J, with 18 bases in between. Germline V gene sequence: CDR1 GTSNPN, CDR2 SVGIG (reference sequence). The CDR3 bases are TGTGCCTGGAGCGGGTCGGGCCAGCCGGGAGAGACCCAGTACTTC. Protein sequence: CAWSGSGQPGETQYF.

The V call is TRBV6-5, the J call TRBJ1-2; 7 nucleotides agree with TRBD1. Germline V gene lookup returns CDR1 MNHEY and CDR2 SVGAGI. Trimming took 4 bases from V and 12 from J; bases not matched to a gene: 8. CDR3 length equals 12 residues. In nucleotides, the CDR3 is TGTGCCAGCAGTTCGCAGGGGGAGGGAAACACCTTC. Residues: CASSSQGEGNTF.

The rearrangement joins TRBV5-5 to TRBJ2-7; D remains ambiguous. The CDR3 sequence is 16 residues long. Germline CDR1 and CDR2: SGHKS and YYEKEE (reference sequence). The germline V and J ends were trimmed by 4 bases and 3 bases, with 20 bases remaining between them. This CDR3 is CASSTQPISYLYEQYF. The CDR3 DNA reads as TGTGCCAGCAGCACACAACCGATCTCGTACCTCTACGAGCAGTACTTC.

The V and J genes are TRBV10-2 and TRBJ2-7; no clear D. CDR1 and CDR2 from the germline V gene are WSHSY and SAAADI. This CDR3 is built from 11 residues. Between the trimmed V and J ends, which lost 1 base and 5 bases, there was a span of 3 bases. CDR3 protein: CASSELDEQYF. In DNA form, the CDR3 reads TGCGCCAGCAGTGAGTTGGACGAGCAGTACTTC.

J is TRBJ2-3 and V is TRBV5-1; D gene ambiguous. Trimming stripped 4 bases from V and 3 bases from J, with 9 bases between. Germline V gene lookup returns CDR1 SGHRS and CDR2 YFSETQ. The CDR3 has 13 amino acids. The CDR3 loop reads CASSTWGTDTQYF. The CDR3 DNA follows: TGCGCCAGCAGCACCTGGGGAACAGATACGCAGTATTTT.

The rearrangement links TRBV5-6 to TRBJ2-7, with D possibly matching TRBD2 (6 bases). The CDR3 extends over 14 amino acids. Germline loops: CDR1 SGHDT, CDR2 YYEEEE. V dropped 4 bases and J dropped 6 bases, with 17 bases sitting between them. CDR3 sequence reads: CASSLGLTAAEQYF. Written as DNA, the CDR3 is TGTGCCAGCAGCCTGGGACTGACGGCCGCCGAGCAGTACTTC. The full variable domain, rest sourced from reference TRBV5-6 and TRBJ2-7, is DAGVTQSPTHLIKTRGQQVTLRCSPKSGHDTVSWYQQALGQGPQFIFQYYEEEERQRGNFPDRFSGHQFPNYSSELNVNALLLGDSALYLCASSLGLTAAEQYFGPGTRLTVT.

This chain's CDR3 is CASSVGGRGTGNTIYF. In DNA form, the CDR3 reads TGTGCCAGCAGCGTTGGGGGGCGCGGGACTGGAAACACCATATATTTT. This chain joins TRBV5-4 and TRBJ1-3; weak D call: TRBD1 (6 bases). Per germline, CDR1 SGHNT and CDR2 YYREEE (reference sequence). The CDR3 has 16 amino acids. V was cut by 4 bases and J by 2 bases, with 16 bases left in between.

CDR3: CASSFGGAYGYTF. The CDR3 DNA follows: TGTGCCAGCAGTTTCGGGGGGGCCTATGGCTACACCTTC. The rearrangement uses TRBV6-5 and TRBJ1-2, with D maybe TRBD1 (6 bases). The V end was cut by 4 bases, the J end by 4 bases, with 10 bases between. From germline, CDR1 is MNHEY and CDR2 SVGAGI. The CDR3 sequence is 13 residues long.

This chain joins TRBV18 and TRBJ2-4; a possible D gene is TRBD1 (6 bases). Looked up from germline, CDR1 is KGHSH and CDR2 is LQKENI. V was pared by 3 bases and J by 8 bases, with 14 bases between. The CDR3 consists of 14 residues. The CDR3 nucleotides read TGTGCCAGCTCACCCCAACGGGCAGGGGACATTCAGTACTTC. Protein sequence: CASSPQRAGDIQYF.

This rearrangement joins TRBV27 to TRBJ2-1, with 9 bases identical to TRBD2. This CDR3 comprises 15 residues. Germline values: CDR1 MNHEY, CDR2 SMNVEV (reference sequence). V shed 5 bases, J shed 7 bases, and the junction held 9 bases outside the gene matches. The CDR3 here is CASSVLAGGRNEQFF. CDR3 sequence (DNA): TGTGCCAGCAGTGTCCTGGCGGGAGGGCGGAATGAGCAGTTCTTC.

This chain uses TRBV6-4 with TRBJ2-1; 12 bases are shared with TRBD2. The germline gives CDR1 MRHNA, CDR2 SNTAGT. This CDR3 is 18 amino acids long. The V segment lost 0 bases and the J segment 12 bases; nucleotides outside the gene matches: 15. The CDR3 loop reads CASSDSISGTSGPLGQFF. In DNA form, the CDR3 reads TGTGCCAGCAGTGACTCGATCTCAGGGACTAGCGGGCCCCTAGGGCAGTTCTTC.

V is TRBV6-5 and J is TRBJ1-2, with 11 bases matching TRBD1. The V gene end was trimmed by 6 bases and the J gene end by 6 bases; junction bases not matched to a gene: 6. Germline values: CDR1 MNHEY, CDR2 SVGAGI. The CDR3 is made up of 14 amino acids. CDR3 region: CASRRTGGLNGYTF. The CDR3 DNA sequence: TGTGCCAGCAGACGGACAGGGGGCTTAAATGGCTACACCTTC.

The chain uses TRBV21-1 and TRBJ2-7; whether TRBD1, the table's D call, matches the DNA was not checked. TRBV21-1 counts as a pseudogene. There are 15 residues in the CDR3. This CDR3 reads CASSKDWPDSYEQYF. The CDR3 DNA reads TGTGCCAGCAGCAAAGATTGGCCAGACTCCTACGAGCAGTACTTC.

CDR3 DNA sequence: TGCGCCAGCAGCGTCGACAGGGGGCGAGGTACGCAGTATTTT. It yields the protein CASSVDRGRGTQYF. The J gene is TRBJ2-3, the V gene TRBV5-1; the match to TRBD1 covers 10 bases. Germline-derived CDR1 and CDR2 are SGHRS and YFSETQ. Germline trimming cut 4 bases from V and 8 bases from J; bases unmatched to any gene: 7. The CDR3 contains 14 residues.

The CDR3 reads CASSFSTGNYGYTF. In nucleotides, the CDR3 is TGTGCCAGCAGCTTTTCGACGGGGAACTATGGCTACACCTTC. The J gene is TRBJ1-2, the V gene TRBV7-2; the D is unclear. The CDR3 length is 14 residues. The V gene's germline CDR1 is SGHTA and CDR2 FQGNSA. V gave up 3 bases and J gave up 2 bases, with 10 bases separating them.

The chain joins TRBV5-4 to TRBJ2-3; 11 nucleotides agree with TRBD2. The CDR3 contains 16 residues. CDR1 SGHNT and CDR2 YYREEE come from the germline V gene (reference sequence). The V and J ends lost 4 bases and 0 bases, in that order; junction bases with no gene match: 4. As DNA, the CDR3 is TGTGCCAGCAGCACTAGGACTAGCGGGAGCACAGATACGCAGTATTTT. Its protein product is CASSTRTSGSTDTQYF. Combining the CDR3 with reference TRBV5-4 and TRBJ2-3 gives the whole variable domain ETGVTQSPTHLIKTRGQQVTLRCSSQSGHNTVSWYQQALGQGPQFIFQYYREEENGRGNFPPRFSGLQFPNYSSELNVNALELDDSALYLCASSTRTSGSTDTQYFGPGTRLTVL.

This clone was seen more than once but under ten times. CDR3 loop: CASRPRTSGSYEQYF. Here the CDR3 DNA reads TGTGCCAGCAGACCGAGGACTAGCGGGAGTTACGAGCAGTACTTC. The chain has TRBV6-5 and TRBJ2-7, with TRBD2 matching 13 bases. The germline CDR1 and CDR2 sequences are MNHEY and SVGAGI. This CDR3 is built from 15 residues. With 6 bases clipped from V and 4 bases from J, the junction kept 6 bases outside the gene matches.

In DNA form, the CDR3 reads TGTGCCATCAGCCACCGGACTAGCGGGCTCAATGAGCAGTTCTTC. Its protein is CAISHRTSGLNEQFF. The chain combines TRBV10-3 with TRBJ2-1; TRBD2 matches 11 bases. CDR1 is ENHRY, CDR2 SYGVKD, per germline. This CDR3 is built from 15 residues. Unmatched junction bases numbered 7, after V lost 6 bases and J lost 6 bases.